This T cell receptor (beta chain) was sequenced in a study of human T cells and chemical hapten exposure. Study-wide context: Small differences in pooled library volume mainly drove the variation in TCR yields per sample. Study-wide points: TCRs at a frequency above 1 in 1000 stayed unchanged with DPC sensitization.

Unfractionated whole blood was the source of the extracted total RNA. Deletions cut 2 bases from V and 6 bases from J, with 14 bases between. This CDR3 spans 15 amino acids. CDR1 MNHEY and CDR2 SMNVEV come from the germline V gene (reference sequence). In the library, unique molecular identifiers were attached to individual cDNA molecules. TCRdb ran MiXCR on the reads and lists one entry per CDR3 protein. The sample holds about 120,000 distinct CDR3 sequences, 8% to 9.5% seen once. Notes on this clonotype: What it binds is not known.

Sequenced: whole blood. The source is a human donor in good health. Some clones in this sample may be carry-over from other donors' samples. The V gene is TRBV27, the J gene TRBJ2-1, with D possibly being TRBD2 (6 bases). The chain's CDR3 is CASSLERVPGNEQFF. CDR3 coding DNA: TGTGCCAGCAGTTTAGAGCGGGTCCCGGGCAATGAGCAGTTCTTC.